Only one count was recorded for the clone carrying this TCR beta chain. The antigen remains unidentified. Trimming cost V 3 bases and J 6 bases, with 9 bases left between them. Germline values: CDR1 MNHEY, CDR2 SMNVEV (reference sequence). The CDR3 loop spans 13 amino acids. The data were obtained in a study of shared clonotypes between healthy human individuals. CD45RO-negative cells were positively selected for CCR7, leaving out terminally differentiated effector memory CD45RA+ cells. Only Caucasian adults living in Nashville, Tennessee made up the donor group. Across several immunoSEQ plates, the genomic DNA of each subset was split evenly. Repertoires were generated with immunoSEQ multiplex PCR, while TCRdb's copy carries only in-frame clones and drops some. This table holds more than 500,000 clones, about 95% found once. General study findings and limits: Estimated clonotype richness was generally higher in naive than memory subsets. Represented genetic and exposure-history diversity was restricted by having few donors.

Source material: naive CD8+ T cells sorted from blood. The TCR comes from a woman aged 25 to 39 in good health. This chain links TRBV27 with TRBJ2-1, with D unclear. CDR3 loop: CASSFSLSNEQFF. As DNA, the CDR3 is TGTGCCAGCAGTTTCTCACTGTCCAATGAGCAGTTCTTC.